The 26 T cell receptor beta chains below all came from one sample that was sequenced in a study of cytomegalovirus exposure and HLA in healthy donors. PCR was performed using 60 Vbeta and 13 Jbeta primers. Libraries were prepared by immunoSEQ multiplex PCR; TCRdb keeps only in-frame clonotypes and omits some of them. The table lists approximately 32,000 clones, 84% of them singletons. The source material was PBMCs. The receptors come from a woman younger than 30 in good health and CMV-seronegative.

This sequence joins TRBV9 and TRBJ2-2, with 7 bases identical to TRBD2. There are 15 residues in the CDR3. V lost 1 base, J lost 4 bases, and 4 bases stayed unmatched. CDR1 is SGDLS and CDR2 is YYNGEE in the germline V gene. The CDR3 here is CASSVISGPTGELFF. The CDR3 bases are TGTGCCAGCAGCGTAATTAGCGGGCCCACCGGGGAGCTGTTTTTT.

This clone was counted between two and nine times. V and J are TRBV7-4 and TRBJ2-7, with D maybe TRBD2 (8 bases). Deletions cut 3 bases from V and 4 bases from J, with 16 bases between. CDR1 is SGHVT and CDR2 is SQSDAQ in the germline V gene. The CDR3 extends over 15 amino acids. CDR3 DNA: TGTGCCAGCAGCTTGACAGGGAGCGGGAGTTACGAGCAGTACTTC. Translation gives CASSLTGSGSYEQYF.

The chain links TRBV6-6 to TRBJ2-7; D perhaps matches TRBD1 (5 bases). The CDR3 extends over 12 amino acids. Trimming removed 8 bases from V and 3 bases from J, with 11 bases in between. The germline V gene has CDR1 MNHNY and CDR2 SVGAGI (reference sequence). As DNA, the CDR3 is TGTGCCAGCGGGCAGGGTAACTACGAGCAGTACTTC. Protein sequence: CASGQGNYEQYF.

J is TRBJ2-5 and V is TRBV6-6; the D is unclear. Germline assignment: CDR1 MNHNY and CDR2 SVGAGI (reference sequence). The CDR3 extends over 13 amino acids. V lost 4 bases, J lost 3 bases, and 9 bases lay in between. The CDR3 region is CASSFGPEETQYF. The CDR3 coding sequence is TGTGCCAGCAGTTTTGGGCCGGAAGAGACCCAGTACTTC.

J is TRBJ1-1 and V is TRBV5-1; 8 nucleotides line up with TRBD1. Trimming removed 4 bases from V and 1 base from J; junction bases left unmatched: 18. CDR1 SGHRS and CDR2 YFSETQ come from the germline V gene. The CDR3 runs 19 residues. CDR3 DNA sequence: TGCGCCAGCAGCCCCTCCGTGCAGGGGGCGTGGGGGACGAACACTGAAGCTTTCTTT. Its protein product is CASSPSVQGAWGTNTEAFF.

V usage is TRBV4-1 and J usage is TRBJ1-5; the match to TRBD1 covers 8 bases. The V and J ends lost 2 bases and 0 bases, in that order; junction bases with no gene match: 12. Germline CDR1 is MGHRA and CDR2 is YSYEKL. The CDR3 is 19 amino acids. The CDR3 is CASSQPPRDRSFSNQPQHF. The CDR3 coding sequence is TGCGCCAGCAGCCAACCTCCCCGGGACAGGTCCTTTAGCAATCAGCCCCAGCATTTT.

V gene TRBV6-5 combines with J gene TRBJ2-2, with 7 bases fitting TRBD1. The CDR3 contains 15 residues. Germline-derived CDR1 and CDR2 are MNHEY and SVGAGI. V lost 6 bases to trimming and J lost 3 bases; unmatched junction nucleotides: 7. The CDR3 region has the DNA TGTGCCAGCAGATCCCCCGGGACAGACACCGGGGAGCTGTTTTTT. Encoded protein: CASRSPGTDTGELFF.

The chain combines TRBV27 with TRBJ1-1; 9 bases map to TRBD1. CDR1 is MNHEY and CDR2 is SMNVEV in the germline V gene (reference sequence). CDR3 length: 15 amino acids. The ends lost 4 bases at V and 6 bases at J; junction bases unmatched: 9. The chain's CDR3 is CASSSRTGERSEAFF. The DNA of the CDR3 is TGTGCCAGCAGTTCGAGGACAGGGGAACGTTCTGAAGCTTTCTTT.

The chain links TRBV7-9 to TRBJ2-1, with 8 bases aligning to TRBD1. Germline V gene lookup returns CDR1 SEHNR and CDR2 FQNEAQ (reference sequence). Trimming removed 2 bases from V and 4 bases from J; junction bases left unmatched: 4. The CDR3 sequence is 15 residues long. In DNA form, the CDR3 reads TGTGCCAGCAGCTTATCGGGACAGGAGTACAATGAGCAGTTCTTC. The encoded protein is CASSLSGQEYNEQFF. Full variable domain (remainder filled in from reference TRBV7-9 and TRBJ2-1): DTGVSQNPRHKITKRGQNVTFRCDPISEHNRLYWYRQTLGQGPEFLTYFQNEAQLEKSRLLSDRFSAERPKGSFSTLEIQRTEQGDSAMYLCASSLSGQEYNEQFFGPGTRLTVL.

This chain joins TRBV7-3 and TRBJ2-2, with 9 bases identical to TRBD2. This CDR3 comprises 20 residues. From germline, CDR1 is SGHTA and CDR2 FQGTGA. Trimming at V came to 5 bases and at J to 4 bases, leaving 20 bases not matched to a gene. The CDR3 protein is CASSLIPMLAGDLFTGELFF. CDR3 in DNA: TGTGCCAGCAGCCTAATCCCCATGTTAGCGGGAGACCTTTTCACCGGGGAGCTGTTTTTT.

This clone was seen only a few times. V gene TRBV6-5 combines with J gene TRBJ1-1; 7 positions match TRBD1. After removal of 10 bases from V and 2 bases from J, the junction contained 7 bases not matched to a gene. The CDR3 is 13 residues long. Germline V gene data show CDR1 as MNHEY and CDR2 as SVGAGI. The CDR3 DNA reads TGTGCCACCGAACAGGGGACCAACACTGAAGCTTTCTTT. Translated: CATEQGTNTEAFF.

V and J are TRBV5-1 and TRBJ2-2; a possible D gene is TRBD2 (6 bases). With 4 bases removed from V and 1 base from J, the gap between germline ends came to 11 bases. The CDR3 consists of 15 residues. The germline V gene has CDR1 SGHRS and CDR2 YFSETQ. The CDR3 DNA reads TGCGCCAGCAGCATCGGGACTCAGAACACCGGGGAGCTGTTTTTT. Translation: CASSIGTQNTGELFF.

The V and J genes are TRBV5-6 and TRBJ2-7; D unclear. Trimming cost V 4 bases and J 3 bases, with 11 bases left between them. The CDR3 totals 13 residues. From germline, CDR1 is SGHDT and CDR2 YYEEEE. The CDR3 loop is CASSLLRSYEQYF. The CDR3 DNA reads as TGTGCCAGCAGCCTCCTCCGGAGCTACGAGCAGTACTTC.

The table lists this clone with a count of one. Compared with germline, one end of the junction differs, possibly owing to a read error. The chain has TRBV5-1 and TRBJ1-2, with D perhaps TRBD1 (6 bases). This CDR3 is built from 13 residues. CDR1 and CDR2 from the germline V gene are SGHRS and YFSETQ. CDR3 sequence reads: CASSEQGDYDYTF. CDR3 nucleotide sequence: TGCGCCAGCAGCGAACAGGGTGACTATGACTACACCTTC.

The chain joins TRBV27 to TRBJ1-1, with D unresolved. Trimming took off 1 base at V and 1 base at J, with 7 bases between the two ends. Germline CDR1 and CDR2: MNHEY and SMNVEV (reference sequence). This CDR3 has 14 residues. The DNA of the CDR3 is TGTGCCAGCAGTTTATTAGGCGGGAACACTGAAGCTTTCTTT. Protein: CASSLLGGNTEAFF.

The chain recombines TRBV4-1 with TRBJ2-3; the D is unclear. V lost 0 bases and J 5 bases, leaving 21 bases between the germline ends. Germline CDR1 and CDR2: MGHRA and YSYEKL. This CDR3 comprises 18 residues. The CDR3 region has the DNA TGCGCCAGCAGCCAAGATTCGCTTGAGACACTCAAGGAAGATACGCAGTATTTT. Translating it yields CASSQDSLETLKEDTQYF.

The V call is TRBV25-1, the J call TRBJ2-1, with 7 bases fitting TRBD2. Looked up from germline, CDR1 is MGHDK and CDR2 is SYGVNS. V was clipped by 9 bases and J by 7 bases; unmatched bases: 12. The CDR3 length is 14 residues. The CDR3 sequence: CASLGVAGTNEQFF. The CDR3, as DNA: TGTGCCAGTCTGGGGGTAGCGGGTACTAATGAGCAGTTCTTC. The full variable domain, rest sourced from reference TRBV25-1 and TRBJ2-1, is EADIYQTPRYLVIGTGKKITLECSQTMGHDKMYWYQQDPGMELHLIHYSYGVNSTEKGDLSSESTVSRIRTEHFPLTLESARPSHTSQYLCASLGVAGTNEQFFGPGTRLTVL.

This rearrangement joins TRBV5-1 to TRBJ1-4; D not certain. The V gene lost 4 bases and the J gene lost 6 bases, with 7 bases spanning the gap. Germline-derived CDR1 and CDR2 are SGHRS and YFSETQ. This CDR3 comprises 12 residues. The CDR3 region has the DNA TGCGCCAGCAGCCTTGAGGATGAAAAACTGTTTTTT. Residues: CASSLEDEKLFF.

As for this clone: Mismatch with germline at one junction end may stem from a read error. V gene TRBV28 combines with J gene TRBJ1-5; TRBD1 agrees at 11 bases. CDR3 length: 18 amino acids. From germline, CDR1 is MDHEN and CDR2 SYDVKM. CDR3 DNA sequence: TGTGCCAGCAGTCTATTGTGGGGACAGGGGGTAAGCAATCAGCCCCAGAATTTT. It specifies CASSLLWGQGVSNQPQNF. Looking up the rest from reference TRBV28 and TRBJ1-5 gives the full variable domain: DVKVTQSSRYLVKRTGEKVFLECVQDMDHENMFWYRQDPGLGLRLIYFSYDVKMKEKGDIPEGYSVSREKKERFSLILESASTNQTSMYLCASSLLWGQGVSNQPQNFGDGTRLSIL.

The CDR3 loop is CASSPEDSGTEAFF. The CDR3 nucleotides are TGTGCCAGCAGTCCGGAGGACAGCGGCACTGAAGCTTTCTTT. The chain is built from TRBV9 and TRBJ1-1; possibly TRBD1 for D (6 bases). Trimming cost V 5 bases and J 4 bases, with 15 bases left between them. This CDR3 comprises 14 residues. Germline V gene lookup returns CDR1 SGDLS and CDR2 YYNGEE.

The chain is built from TRBV19 and TRBJ2-3; 14 positions agree with TRBD2. There are 17 residues in the CDR3. Germline CDR1 and CDR2: LNHDA and SQIVND (reference sequence). V was clipped by 5 bases and J by 1 base; unmatched bases: 5. The CDR3 sequence is CASSRLAGGFGTDTQYF. CDR3 DNA sequence: TGTGCCAGTAGTCGACTAGCGGGAGGGTTCGGCACAGATACGCAGTATTTT.

The chain combines TRBV7-9 with TRBJ2-1; a possible D gene is TRBD1 (6 bases). V lost 5 bases and J 6 bases, leaving 8 bases between the germline ends. CDR1 SEHNR and CDR2 FQNEAQ come from the germline V gene (reference sequence). The CDR3 covers 12 residues. The CDR3 bases are TGTGCCAGCAGCGACAGGACCAATGAGCAGTTCTTC. Translated: CASSDRTNEQFF.

This rearrangement joins TRBV7-9 to TRBJ2-5; D call uncertain. The V gene's germline CDR1 is SEHNR and CDR2 FQNEAQ (reference sequence). Trimming shortened V by 4 bases and J by 11 bases, and 8 bases separated the two germline ends. The CDR3 has 10 residues. CDR3 protein: CASSSVEQYF. The CDR3, as DNA: TGTGCCAGCAGCTCCGTTGAGCAGTACTTC. Drawing the rest from reference TRBV7-9 and TRBJ2-5, the complete variable domain is DTGVSQNPRHKITKRGQNVTFRCDPISEHNRLYWYRQTLGQGPEFLTYFQNEAQLEKSRLLSDRFSAERPKGSFSTLEIQRTEQGDSAMYLCASSSVEQYFGPGTRLLVL.

The chain recombines TRBV6-1 with TRBJ2-7; 13 bases fit TRBD2. V shed 3 bases, J shed 3 bases, and the junction held 5 bases outside the gene matches. The CDR3 is 16 amino acids. Germline V gene data show CDR1 as MNHNS and CDR2 as SASEGT. The CDR3 nucleotides read TGTGCCAGCAGTGAGATGGGACTAGCGGGGAACTACGAGCAGTACTTC. It codes for CASSEMGLAGNYEQYF.

The rearrangement joins TRBV5-1 to TRBJ1-2; TRBD1 agrees at 7 bases. From germline, CDR1 is SGHRS and CDR2 YFSETQ. J lost 6 bases, V lost 3 bases, and 8 bases had no gene match. CDR3 length: 14 residues. The CDR3 DNA follows: TGCGCCAGCAGCTGGTCGGGGGACAGCGATGGCTACACCTTC. Its translation is CASSWSGDSDGYTF.

The V and J genes are TRBV18 and TRBJ1-3; 7 nucleotides match TRBD1. V lost 10 bases and J lost 1; bases outside the gene matches: 10. The CDR3 consists of 15 residues. Germline CDR1 is KGHSH and CDR2 is LQKENI. The CDR3 is CATLKDRDSGNTIYF. The CDR3 region has the DNA TGTGCCACCTTAAAAGACAGGGATTCTGGAAACACCATATATTTT.